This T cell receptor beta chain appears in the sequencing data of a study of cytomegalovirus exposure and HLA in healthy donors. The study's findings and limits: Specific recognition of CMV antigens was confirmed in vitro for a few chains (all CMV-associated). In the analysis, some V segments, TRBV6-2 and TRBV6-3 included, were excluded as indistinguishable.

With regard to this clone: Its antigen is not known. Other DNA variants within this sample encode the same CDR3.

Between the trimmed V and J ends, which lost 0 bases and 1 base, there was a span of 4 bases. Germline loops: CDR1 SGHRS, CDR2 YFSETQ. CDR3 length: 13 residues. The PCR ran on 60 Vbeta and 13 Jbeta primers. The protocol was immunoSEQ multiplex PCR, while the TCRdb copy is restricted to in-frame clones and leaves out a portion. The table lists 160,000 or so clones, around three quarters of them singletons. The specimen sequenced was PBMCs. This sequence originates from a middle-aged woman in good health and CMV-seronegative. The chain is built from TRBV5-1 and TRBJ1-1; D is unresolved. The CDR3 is CASSLAGNTEAFF. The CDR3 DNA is TGCGCCAGCAGCTTGGCGGGGAACACTGAAGCTTTCTTT.